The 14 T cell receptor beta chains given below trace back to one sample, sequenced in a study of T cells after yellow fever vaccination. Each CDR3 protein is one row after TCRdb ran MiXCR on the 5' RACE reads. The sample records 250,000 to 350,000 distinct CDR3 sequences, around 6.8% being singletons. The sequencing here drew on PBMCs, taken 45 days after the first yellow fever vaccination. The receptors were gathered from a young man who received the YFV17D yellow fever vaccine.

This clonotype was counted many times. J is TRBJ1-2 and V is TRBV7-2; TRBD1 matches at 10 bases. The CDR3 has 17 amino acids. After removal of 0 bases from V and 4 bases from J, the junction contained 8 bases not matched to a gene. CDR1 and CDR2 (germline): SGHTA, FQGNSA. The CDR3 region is CASSLAWRGQGIYGYTF. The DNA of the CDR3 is TGTGCCAGCAGCTTAGCGTGGAGGGGACAGGGGATCTATGGCTACACCTTC.

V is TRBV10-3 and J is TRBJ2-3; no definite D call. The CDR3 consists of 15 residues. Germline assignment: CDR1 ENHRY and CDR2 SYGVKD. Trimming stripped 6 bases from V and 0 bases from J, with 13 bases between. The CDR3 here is CAIRAELQSTDTQYF. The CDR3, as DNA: TGTGCCATCAGGGCGGAATTGCAGAGCACAGATACGCAGTATTTT.

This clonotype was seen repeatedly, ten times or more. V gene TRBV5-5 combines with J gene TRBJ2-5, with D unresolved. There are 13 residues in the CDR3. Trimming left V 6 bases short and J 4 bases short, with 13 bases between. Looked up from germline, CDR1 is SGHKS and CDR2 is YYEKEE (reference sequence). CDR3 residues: CASIMSPRETQYF. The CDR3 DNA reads TGTGCCAGCATCATGAGTCCGAGAGAGACCCAGTACTTC.

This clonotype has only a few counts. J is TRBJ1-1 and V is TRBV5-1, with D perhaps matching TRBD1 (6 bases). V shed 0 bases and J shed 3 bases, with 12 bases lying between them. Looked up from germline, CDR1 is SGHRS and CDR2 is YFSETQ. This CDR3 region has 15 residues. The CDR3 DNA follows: TGCGCCAGCAGCTTGGCCAACGGGGGCGACACTGAAGCTTTCTTT. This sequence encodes CASSLANGGDTEAFF.

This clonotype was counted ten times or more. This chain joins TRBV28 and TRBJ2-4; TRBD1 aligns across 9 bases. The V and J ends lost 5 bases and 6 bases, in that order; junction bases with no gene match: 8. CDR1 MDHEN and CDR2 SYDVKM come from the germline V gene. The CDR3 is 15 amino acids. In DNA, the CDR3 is TGTGCCAGCAGTAGATCAACGACAGGGGGAAACATTCAGTACTTC. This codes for CASSRSTTGGNIQYF.

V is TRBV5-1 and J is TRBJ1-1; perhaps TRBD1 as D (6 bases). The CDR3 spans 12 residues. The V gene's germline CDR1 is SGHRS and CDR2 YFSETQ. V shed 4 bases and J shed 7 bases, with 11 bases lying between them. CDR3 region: CASSGNRVEAFF. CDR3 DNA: TGCGCCAGCAGCGGAAACAGGGTTGAAGCTTTCTTT. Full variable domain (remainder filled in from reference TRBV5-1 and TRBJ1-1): KAGVTQTPRYLIKTRGQQVTLSCSPISGHRSVSWYQQTPGQGLQFLFEYFSETQRNKGNFPGRFSGRQFSNSRSEMNVSTLELGDSALYLCASSGNRVEAFFGQGTRLTVV.

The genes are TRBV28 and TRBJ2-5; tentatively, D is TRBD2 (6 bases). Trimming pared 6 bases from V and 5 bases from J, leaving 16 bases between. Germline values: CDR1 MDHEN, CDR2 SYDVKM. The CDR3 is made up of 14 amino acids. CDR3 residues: CASRGTRVWETQYF. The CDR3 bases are TGTGCCAGCAGGGGGACTCGAGTTTGGGAGACCCAGTACTTC. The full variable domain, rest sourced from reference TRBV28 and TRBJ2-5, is DVKVTQSSRYLVKRTGEKVFLECVQDMDHENMFWYRQDPGLGLRLIYFSYDVKMKEKGDIPEGYSVSREKKERFSLILESASTNQTSMYLCASRGTRVWETQYFGPGTRLLVL.

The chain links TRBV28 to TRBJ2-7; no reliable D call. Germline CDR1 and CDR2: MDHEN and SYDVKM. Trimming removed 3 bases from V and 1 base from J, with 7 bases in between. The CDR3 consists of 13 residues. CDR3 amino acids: CASSLEYSYEQYV. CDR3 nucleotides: TGTGCCAGCAGTTTGGAGTATTCCTACGAGCAGTACGTC.

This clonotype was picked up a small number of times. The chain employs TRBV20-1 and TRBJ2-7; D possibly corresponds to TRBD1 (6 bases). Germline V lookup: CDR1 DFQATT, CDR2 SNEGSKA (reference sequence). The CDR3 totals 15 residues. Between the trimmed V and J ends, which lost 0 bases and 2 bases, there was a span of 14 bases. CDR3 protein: CSAREASRTAYEQYF. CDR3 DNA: TGCAGTGCTAGAGAAGCGTCAAGGACAGCCTACGAGCAGTACTTC.

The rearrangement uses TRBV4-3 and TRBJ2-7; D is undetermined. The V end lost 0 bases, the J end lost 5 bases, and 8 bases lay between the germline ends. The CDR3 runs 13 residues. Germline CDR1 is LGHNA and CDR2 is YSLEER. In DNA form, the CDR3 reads TGCGCCAGCAGCCAAGATACCCAGAACGAGCAGTACTTC. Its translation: CASSQDTQNEQYF.

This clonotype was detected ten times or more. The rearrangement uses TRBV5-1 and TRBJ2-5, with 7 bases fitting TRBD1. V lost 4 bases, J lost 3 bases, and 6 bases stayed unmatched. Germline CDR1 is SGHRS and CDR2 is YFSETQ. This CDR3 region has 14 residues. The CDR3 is CASSLGQLKETQYF. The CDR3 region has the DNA TGCGCCAGCAGCCTGGGACAGTTGAAAGAGACCCAGTACTTC.

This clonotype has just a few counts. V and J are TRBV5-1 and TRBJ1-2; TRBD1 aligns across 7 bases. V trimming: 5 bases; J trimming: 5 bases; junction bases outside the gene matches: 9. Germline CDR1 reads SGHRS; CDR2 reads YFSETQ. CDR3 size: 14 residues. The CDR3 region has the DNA TGCGCCAGCAGAGCGGGGACAGAAGCATATGGCTACACCTTC. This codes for CASRAGTEAYGYTF.

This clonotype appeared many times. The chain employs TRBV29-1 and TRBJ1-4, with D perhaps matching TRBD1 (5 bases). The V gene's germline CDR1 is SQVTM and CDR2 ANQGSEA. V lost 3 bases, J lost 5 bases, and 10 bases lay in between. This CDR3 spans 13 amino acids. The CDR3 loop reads CSVEGQTNEKLFF. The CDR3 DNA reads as TGCAGCGTTGAGGGGCAGACAAATGAAAAACTGTTTTTT.

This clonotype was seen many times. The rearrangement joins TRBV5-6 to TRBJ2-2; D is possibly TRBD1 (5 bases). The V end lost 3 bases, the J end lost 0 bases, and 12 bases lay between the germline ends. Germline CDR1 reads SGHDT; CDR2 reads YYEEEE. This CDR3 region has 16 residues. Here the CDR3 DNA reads TGTGCCAGCAGCTCCTACAGGCTCGCGAACACCGGGGAGCTGTTTTTT. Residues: CASSSYRLANTGELFF.